This TCR beta chain stems from a study of breast tumors, draining lymph nodes, adjacent tissues. Whole-study findings and limits: Luminal-like breast cancer showed significantly higher tumor–nontumor repertoire similarity than basal-like. Tumor repertoires ranked between lymph nodes and nontumor tissue in diversity, with V and J gene preferences.

TCRdb passed the multiplex PCR reads through MiXCR, listing each CDR3 protein once. The sample includes around 20,000 distinct CDR3 sequences, approximately 33% seen only once; the top ten take roughly 10%. This clonotype came up a few times. Antigen specificity is unknown. CDR3 length: 14 amino acids. The V gene end was trimmed by 6 bases and the J gene end by 13 bases; junction bases not matched to a gene: 14. CDR1 and CDR2 from the germline V gene are MDHEN and SYDVKM. Sequenced: breast tumor tissue. The TCR sequence derives from a female donor with breast cancer. Some clones in this sample may be carry-over from other donors' samples. The gene calls are TRBV28 and TRBJ1-3; 8 bases match TRBD1. The chain's CDR3 is CASRTWDRISPIYF. CDR3 coding DNA: TGTGCCAGCAGAACCTGGGACAGGATCTCTCCAATATATTTT.